The 4 T cell receptor beta chains below all came from one sample that was sequenced in a study of cytomegalovirus exposure and HLA in healthy donors (dated by TCRdb to about 2017). The library was built by means of the immunoSEQ multiplex PCR assay. TCRdb retrieved this table from immuneACCESS and kept in-frame rearrangements only. Not all clones are present; in checked studies, unresolved V genes account for under half, and no reason is known for the remainder. The sample table holds about 330,000 clones, of which about nine tenths were seen once. Approximately 1% of the sample belongs to the ten largest clones. The sample was PBMCs. The receptors derive from a woman in her 30s in good health and CMV-seropositive.

The chain couples TRBV15 to TRBJ2-1; 10 bases fit TRBD2. CDR3 length: 16 amino acids. CDR1 LNHNV and CDR2 YYDKDF come from the germline V gene (reference sequence). The junction had 7 bases not matched to a gene; V was cut back by 3 bases and J by 5 bases. In DNA form, the CDR3 reads TGTGCCACCAGCAGGGAACCGGGACTAGCGAACAATGAGCAGTTCTTC. Its protein product is CATSREPGLANNEQFF.

The V call is TRBV5-6, the J call TRBJ1-2; D not resolved. Trimming took 3 bases from V and 2 from J, leaving 14 bases between them. Per germline, CDR1 SGHDT and CDR2 YYEEEE. This CDR3 is built from 15 residues. The CDR3 is CASSSGTEWNYGYTF. Here the CDR3 DNA reads TGTGCCAGCAGCTCGGGTACGGAGTGGAACTATGGCTACACCTTC.

The chain employs TRBV29-1 and TRBJ2-7; either TRBD1 or TRBD2 may supply D (5 bases each). V was shortened by 0 bases and J by 4 bases, with 7 bases between the two germline ends. CDR1 is SQVTM, CDR2 ANQGSEA, per germline. The CDR3 runs 12 residues. CDR3 DNA sequence: TGCAGCGTTGAAGAGGGACCATACGAGCAGTACTTC. Protein product: CSVEEGPYEQYF.

This clone appeared a few times. This rearrangement joins TRBV2 to TRBJ1-5; TRBD1 aligns across 10 bases. The V segment lost 5 bases and the J segment 4 bases; nucleotides outside the gene matches: 5. Germline values: CDR1 SNHLY, CDR2 FYNNEI. CDR3 length equals 15 residues. CDR3 amino acids: CASSLDRGPNQPQHF. The DNA of the CDR3 is TGTGCCAGCAGTTTAGACAGGGGGCCTAATCAGCCCCAGCATTTT.